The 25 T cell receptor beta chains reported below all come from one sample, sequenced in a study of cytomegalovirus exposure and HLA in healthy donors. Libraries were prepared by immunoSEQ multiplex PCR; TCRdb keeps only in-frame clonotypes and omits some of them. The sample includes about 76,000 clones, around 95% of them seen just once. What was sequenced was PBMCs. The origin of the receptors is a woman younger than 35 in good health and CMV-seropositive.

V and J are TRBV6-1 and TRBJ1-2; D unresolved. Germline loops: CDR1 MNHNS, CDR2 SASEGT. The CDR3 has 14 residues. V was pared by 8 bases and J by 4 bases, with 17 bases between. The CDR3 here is CASSSPPDIYGYTF. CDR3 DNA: TGTGCCAGCTCCTCACCGCCAGATATCTATGGCTACACCTTC.

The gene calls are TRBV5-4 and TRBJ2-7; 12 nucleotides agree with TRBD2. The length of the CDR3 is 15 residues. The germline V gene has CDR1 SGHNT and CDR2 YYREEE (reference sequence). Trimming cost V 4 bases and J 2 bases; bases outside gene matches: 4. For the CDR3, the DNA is TGTGCCAGCAGCACGGGACTAGCGGGTCCCTACGAGCAGTACTTC. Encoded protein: CASSTGLAGPYEQYF. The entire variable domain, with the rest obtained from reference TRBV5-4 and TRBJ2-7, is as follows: ETGVTQSPTHLIKTRGQQVTLRCSSQSGHNTVSWYQQALGQGPQFIFQYYREEENGRGNFPPRFSGLQFPNYSSELNVNALELDDSALYLCASSTGLAGPYEQYFGPGTRLTVT.

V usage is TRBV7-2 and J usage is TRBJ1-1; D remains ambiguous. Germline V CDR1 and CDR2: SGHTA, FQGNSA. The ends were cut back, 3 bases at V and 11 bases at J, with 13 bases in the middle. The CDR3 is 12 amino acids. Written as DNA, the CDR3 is TGTGCCAGCAGCTTGAGCCCTCCTTGGGCTTTCTTT. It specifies CASSLSPPWAFF.

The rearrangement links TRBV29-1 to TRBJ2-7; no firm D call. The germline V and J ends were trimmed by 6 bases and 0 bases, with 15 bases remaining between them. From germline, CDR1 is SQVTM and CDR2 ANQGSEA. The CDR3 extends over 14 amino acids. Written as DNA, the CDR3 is TGCAGCGTGGCGGATAACCCGAGCTCCTACGAGCAGTACTTC. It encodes CSVADNPSSYEQYF.

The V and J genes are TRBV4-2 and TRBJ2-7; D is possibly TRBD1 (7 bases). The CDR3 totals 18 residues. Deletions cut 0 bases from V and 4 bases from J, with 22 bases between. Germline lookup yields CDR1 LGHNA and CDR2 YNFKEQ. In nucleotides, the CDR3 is TGTGCCAGCAGCCAAGATGGGAGGACAGGCTCAACCGTATACGAGCAGTACTTC. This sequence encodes CASSQDGRTGSTVYEQYF.

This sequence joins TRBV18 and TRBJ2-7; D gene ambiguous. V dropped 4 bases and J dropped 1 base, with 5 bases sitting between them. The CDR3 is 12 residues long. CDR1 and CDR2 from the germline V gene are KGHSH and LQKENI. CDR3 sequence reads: CASSLQSYEQYF. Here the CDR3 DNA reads TGTGCCAGCTCACTACAATCCTACGAGCAGTACTTC.

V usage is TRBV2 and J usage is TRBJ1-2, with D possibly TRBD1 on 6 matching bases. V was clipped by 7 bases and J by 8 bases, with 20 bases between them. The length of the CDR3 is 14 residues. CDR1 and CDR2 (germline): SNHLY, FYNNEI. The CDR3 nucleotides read TGTGCCAGCAATCACAGGGCCCTCCTTCCCGGCTACACCTTC. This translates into CASNHRALLPGYTF. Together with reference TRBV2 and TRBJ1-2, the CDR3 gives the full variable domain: EPEVTQTPSHQVTQMGQEVILRCVPISNHLYFYWYRQILGQKVEFLVSFYNNEISEKSEIFDDQFSVERPDGSNFTLKIRSTKLEDSAMYFCASNHRALLPGYTFGSGTRLTVV.

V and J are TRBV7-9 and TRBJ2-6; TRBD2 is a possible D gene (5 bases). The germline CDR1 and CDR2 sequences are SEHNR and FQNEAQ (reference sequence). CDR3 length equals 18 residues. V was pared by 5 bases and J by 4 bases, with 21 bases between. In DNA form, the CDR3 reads TGTGCCAGCAGCCCTAGTTTGGGCCTAGCTTCCGGGGCCAACGTCCTGACTTTC. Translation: CASSPSLGLASGANVLTF.

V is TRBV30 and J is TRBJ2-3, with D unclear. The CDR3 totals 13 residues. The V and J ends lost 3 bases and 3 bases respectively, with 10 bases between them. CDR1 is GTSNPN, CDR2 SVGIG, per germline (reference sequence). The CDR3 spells CAWSYSETDTQYF. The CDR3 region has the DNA TGTGCCTGGAGCTACTCGGAGACAGATACGCAGTATTTT.

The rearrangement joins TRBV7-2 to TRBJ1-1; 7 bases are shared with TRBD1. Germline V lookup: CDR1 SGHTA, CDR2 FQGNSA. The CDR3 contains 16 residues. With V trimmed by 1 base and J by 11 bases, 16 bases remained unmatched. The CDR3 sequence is CASSLELVRQGGWAFF. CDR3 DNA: TGTGCCAGCAGCTTAGAGTTGGTGCGGCAGGGGGGTTGGGCTTTCTTT.

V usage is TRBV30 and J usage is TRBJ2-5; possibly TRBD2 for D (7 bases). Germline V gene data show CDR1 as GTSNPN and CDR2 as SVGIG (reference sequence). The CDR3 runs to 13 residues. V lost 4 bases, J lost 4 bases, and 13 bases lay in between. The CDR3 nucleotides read TGTGCCTGGATGTTGGGGGGGCGAGAGACCCAGTACTTC. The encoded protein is CAWMLGGRETQYF. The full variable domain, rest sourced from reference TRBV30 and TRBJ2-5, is SQTIHQWPATLVQPVGSPLSLECTVEGTSNPNLYWYRQAAGRGLQLLFYSVGIGQISSEVPQNLSASRPQDRQFILSSKKLLLSDSGFYLCAWMLGGRETQYFGPGTRLLVL.

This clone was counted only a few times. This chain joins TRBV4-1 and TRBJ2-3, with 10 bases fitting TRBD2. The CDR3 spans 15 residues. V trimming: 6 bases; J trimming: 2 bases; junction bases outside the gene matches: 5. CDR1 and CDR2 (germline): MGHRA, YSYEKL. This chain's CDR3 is CASRPTSGDTDTQYF. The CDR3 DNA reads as TGCGCCAGCAGGCCCACTAGCGGGGACACAGATACGCAGTATTTT.

CDR3 in DNA: TGTGCCAGCACTTTCGGCGGAGTCAATCAGCCCCAGCATTTT. Translating gives CASTFGGVNQPQHF. The chain has TRBV7-3 and TRBJ1-5; no clear D gene. The CDR3 runs 14 residues. Germline V gene data show CDR1 as SGHTA and CDR2 as FQGTGA. Between the trimmed V and J ends, which lost 7 bases and 3 bases, there was a span of 13 bases.

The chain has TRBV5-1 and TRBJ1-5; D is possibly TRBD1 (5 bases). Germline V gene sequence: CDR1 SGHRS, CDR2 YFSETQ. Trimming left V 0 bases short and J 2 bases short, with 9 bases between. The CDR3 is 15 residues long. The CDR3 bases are TGCGCCAGCAGCTTGGGGGGCATGGGCAATCAGCCCCAGCATTTT. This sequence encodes CASSLGGMGNQPQHF.

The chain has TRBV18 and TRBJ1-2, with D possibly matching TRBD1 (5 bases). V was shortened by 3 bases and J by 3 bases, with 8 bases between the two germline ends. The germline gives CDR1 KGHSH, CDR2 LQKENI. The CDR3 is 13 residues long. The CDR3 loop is CASSPETDYGYTF. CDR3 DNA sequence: TGTGCCAGCTCACCGGAGACAGACTATGGCTACACCTTC. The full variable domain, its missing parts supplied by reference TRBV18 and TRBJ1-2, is NAGVMQNPRHLVRRRGQEARLRCSPMKGHSHVYWYRQLPEEGLKFMVYLQKENIIDESGMPKERFSAEFPKEGPSILRIQQVVRGDSAAYFCASSPETDYGYTFGSGTRLTVV.

Here the CDR3 reads CASKKSAGALQETQYF. Written as DNA, the CDR3 is TGTGCCAGCAAGAAGTCAGCGGGAGCCCTCCAAGAGACCCAGTACTTC. The chain uses TRBV2 and TRBJ2-5; TRBD2 agrees at 8 bases. The CDR3 spans 16 residues. V gave up 7 bases and J gave up 1 base; unmatched junction bases: 11. Germline V gene data show CDR1 as SNHLY and CDR2 as FYNNEI. The full variable domain, with the rest looked up from reference TRBV2 and TRBJ2-5, is EPEVTQTPSHQVTQMGQEVILRCVPISNHLYFYWYRQILGQKVEFLVSFYNNEISEKSEIFDDQFSVERPDGSNFTLKIRSTKLEDSAMYFCASKKSAGALQETQYFGPGTRLLVL.

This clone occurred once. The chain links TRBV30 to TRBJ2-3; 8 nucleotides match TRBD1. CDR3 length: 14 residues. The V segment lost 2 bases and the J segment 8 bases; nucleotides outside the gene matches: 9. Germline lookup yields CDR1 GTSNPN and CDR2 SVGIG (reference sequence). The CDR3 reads CAWSPPGGLGTQYF. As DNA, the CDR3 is TGTGCCTGGAGTCCTCCAGGGGGCTTGGGTACGCAGTATTTT.

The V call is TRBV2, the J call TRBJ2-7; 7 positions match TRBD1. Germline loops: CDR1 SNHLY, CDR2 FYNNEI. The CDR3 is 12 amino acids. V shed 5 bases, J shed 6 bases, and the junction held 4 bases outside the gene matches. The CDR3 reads CASSYRGREQYF. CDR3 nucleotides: TGTGCCAGCAGTTACAGGGGTCGCGAGCAGTACTTC. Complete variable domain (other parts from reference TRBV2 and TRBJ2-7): EPEVTQTPSHQVTQMGQEVILRCVPISNHLYFYWYRQILGQKVEFLVSFYNNEISEKSEIFDDQFSVERPDGSNFTLKIRSTKLEDSAMYFCASSYRGREQYFGPGTRLTVT.

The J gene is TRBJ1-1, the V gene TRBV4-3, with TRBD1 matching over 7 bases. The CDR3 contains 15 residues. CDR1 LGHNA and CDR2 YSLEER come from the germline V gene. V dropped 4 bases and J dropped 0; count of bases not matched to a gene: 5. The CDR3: CASSPKTGLNTEAFF. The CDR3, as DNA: TGCGCCAGCAGCCCCAAGACAGGGCTGAACACTGAAGCTTTCTTT.

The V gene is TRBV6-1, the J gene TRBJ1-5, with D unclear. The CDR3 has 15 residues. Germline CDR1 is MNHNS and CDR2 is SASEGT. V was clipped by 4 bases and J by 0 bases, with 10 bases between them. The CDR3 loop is CASSAPADSNQPQHF. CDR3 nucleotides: TGTGCCAGCAGTGCCCCGGCGGATAGCAATCAGCCCCAGCATTTT.

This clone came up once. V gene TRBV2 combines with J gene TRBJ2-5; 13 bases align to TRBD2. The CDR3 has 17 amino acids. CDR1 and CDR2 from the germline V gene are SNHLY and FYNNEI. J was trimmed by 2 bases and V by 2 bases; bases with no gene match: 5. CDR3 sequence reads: CASSEPTSGGEQETQYF. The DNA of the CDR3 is TGTGCCAGCAGTGAACCAACTAGCGGGGGGGAGCAAGAGACCCAGTACTTC.

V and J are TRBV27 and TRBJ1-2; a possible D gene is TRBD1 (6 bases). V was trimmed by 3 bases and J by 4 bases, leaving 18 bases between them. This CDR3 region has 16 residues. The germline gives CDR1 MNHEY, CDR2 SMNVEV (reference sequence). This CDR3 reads CASSFSLDSPSYGYTF. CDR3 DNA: TGTGCCAGCAGTTTCTCCTTGGACAGTCCTAGCTATGGCTACACCTTC.

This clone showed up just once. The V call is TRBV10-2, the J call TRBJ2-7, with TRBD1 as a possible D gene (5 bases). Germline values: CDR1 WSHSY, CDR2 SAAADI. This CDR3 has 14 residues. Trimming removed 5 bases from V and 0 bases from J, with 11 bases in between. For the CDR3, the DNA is TGCGCCAGCAGTATGGGGCTTTCCTCCTACGAGCAGTACTTC. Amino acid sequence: CASSMGLSSYEQYF.

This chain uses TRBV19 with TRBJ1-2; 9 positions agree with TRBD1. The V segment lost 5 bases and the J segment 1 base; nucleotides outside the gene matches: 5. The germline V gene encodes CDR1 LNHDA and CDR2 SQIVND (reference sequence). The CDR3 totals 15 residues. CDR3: CASSSGTGLNYGYTF. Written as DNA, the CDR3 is TGTGCCAGTAGTTCCGGGACAGGGCTTAACTATGGCTACACCTTC. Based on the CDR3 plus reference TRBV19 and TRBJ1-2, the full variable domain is DGGITQSPKYLFRKEGQNVTLSCEQNLNHDAMYWYRQDPGQGLRLIYYSQIVNDFQKGDIAEGYSVSREKKESFPLTVTSAQKNPTAFYLCASSSGTGLNYGYTFGSGTRLTVV.

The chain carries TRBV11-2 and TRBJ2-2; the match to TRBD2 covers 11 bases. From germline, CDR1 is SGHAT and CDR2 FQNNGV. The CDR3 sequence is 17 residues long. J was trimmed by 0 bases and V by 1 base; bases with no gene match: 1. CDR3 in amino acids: CASSLVLAGANTGELFF. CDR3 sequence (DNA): TGTGCCAGCAGCTTAGTACTAGCGGGAGCGAACACCGGGGAGCTGTTTTTT.